This T cell receptor beta chain was sequenced in a study of cytomegalovirus exposure and HLA in healthy donors. Primers included in the PCR were 60 Vbeta and 13 Jbeta primers. Using immunoSEQ multiplex PCR, the repertoire was profiled, and TCRdb retains in-frame clones only, with some absent. This table has about 200,000 clones, around 75% appearing once. Study outcomes and limitations: Several top significant clusters appeared, in a later analysis, to be linked to common viral pathogens. V segments that were indistinguishable, TRBV6-2 and TRBV6-3 among them, were omitted from analysis. V- and J-gene trimming in TCR beta was tied to a missense DCLRE1C variant by an analysis performed later.

Worth noting for this clone: What it recognizes is unknown.

The J segment lost 8 bases and the V segment lost 0 bases, leaving 21 bases of the junction unmatched. In germline, CDR1 is MGHRA, CDR2 YSYEKL. This CDR3 contains 21 residues. Donors likely had unrecorded immune exposures despite being nominally healthy when sampled. This sequence joins TRBV4-1 and TRBJ1-4, with 10 nucleotides matching TRBD1. This sequence originates from a male donor in good health and CMV-seropositive. Sequencing input: PBMCs. DNA for the CDR3: TGCGCCAGCAGCCAAGACTTAGGAAAAAGCGGGCCGACAGGGGGCGAGGAAAAACTGTTTTTT. It encodes CASSQDLGKSGPTGGEEKLFF.